These 9 T cell receptor beta chains originate from one sample sequenced in a study of control samples from healthy donors and cancer patients. Sequencing used immunoSEQ multiplex PCR; TCRdb keeps in-frame clones, though not all of them. The table lists 150,000 or so clones, 80% to 95% of them singletons, with almost 6% in the top ten. Sequencing was done on a sample of blood. All receptors derive from a man younger than 30 in good health.

The chain links TRBV12-3 or TRBV12-4 to TRBJ2-1; D remains ambiguous. The CDR3 contains 12 residues. V was pared by 5 bases and J by 5 bases, with 7 bases between. As DNA, the CDR3 is TGTGCCAGCAGTCTCGACCACAATGAGCAGTTCTTC. This gives the protein CASSLDHNEQFF.

This clone has a single count. The V call is TRBV4-1, the J call TRBJ1-1; no clear D. The V end was cut by 1 base, the J end by 4 bases, with 4 bases between. The V gene's germline CDR1 is MGHRA and CDR2 YSYEKL. The CDR3 is made up of 12 amino acids. The CDR3 protein is CASSQGITEAFF. CDR3 nucleotide sequence: TGCGCCAGCAGCCAAGGAATCACTGAAGCTTTCTTT.

The chain has TRBV2 and TRBJ1-4, with a possible D match to TRBD1 (5 bases). The CDR3 has 15 residues. V lost 5 bases, J lost 8 bases, and 18 bases lay in between. Germline CDR1 SNHLY, CDR2 FYNNEI. In DNA form, the CDR3 reads TGTGCCAGCAGTCTAGACAGTCATATGATCGAAAAACTGTTTTTT. Translating gives CASSLDSHMIEKLFF. Together with reference TRBV2 and TRBJ1-4, the CDR3 gives the full variable domain: EPEVTQTPSHQVTQMGQEVILRCVPISNHLYFYWYRQILGQKVEFLVSFYNNEISEKSEIFDDQFSVERPDGSNFTLKIRSTKLEDSAMYFCASSLDSHMIEKLFFGSGTQLSVL.

The CDR3 region has the DNA TGTGCCAGCAGTTCCGGGAACTACAATGAGCAGTTCTTC. The encoded protein is CASSSGNYNEQFF. The chain is built from TRBV6-6 and TRBJ2-1; tentative D call: TRBD2 (5 bases). This CDR3 is built from 13 residues. Per the germline V gene, CDR1 is MNHNY and CDR2 is SVGAGI (reference sequence). V shed 4 bases and J shed 3 bases, with 7 bases lying between them.

The chain links TRBV19 to TRBJ2-3; 12 bases match TRBD2. Germline CDR1 is LNHDA and CDR2 is SQIVND (reference sequence). This CDR3 is 21 amino acids long. The junction had 16 bases not matched to a gene; V was cut back by 3 bases and J by 0 bases. The CDR3 DNA follows: TGTGCCAGTAGTATGAGGGGCTGGGGACTAGCGGGCCCTAGTAGCACAGATACGCAGTATTTT. Protein product: CASSMRGWGLAGPSSTDTQYF.

The rearrangement links TRBV28 to TRBJ1-2; D uncertain. There are 14 residues in the CDR3. Per germline, CDR1 MDHEN and CDR2 SYDVKM. V was cut by 6 bases and J by 2 bases, with 13 bases left in between. The CDR3 region has the DNA TGTGCCAGCAGGTTAACTGGGGTGAACTATGGCTACACCTTC. This codes for CASRLTGVNYGYTF.

This clone was recorded only once. This chain links TRBV13 with TRBJ1-1, with a weak D call TRBD1 (5 bases). Trimming cost V 4 bases and J 6 bases, with 30 bases left between them. The CDR3 has 19 residues. CDR1 and CDR2 (germline): PRHDT, FYEKMQ (reference sequence). Written as DNA, the CDR3 is TGTGCCAGCAGCTCATCCATTGGCAGGGTAAGGCCTGGTGGGTCTGAAGCTTTCTTT. Its protein product is CASSSSIGRVRPGGSEAFF.

V usage is TRBV30 and J usage is TRBJ2-7; D is unresolved. Germline assignment: CDR1 GTSNPN and CDR2 SVGIG (reference sequence). With 2 bases removed from V and 7 bases from J, the gap between germline ends came to 18 bases. There are 14 residues in the CDR3. As DNA, the CDR3 is TGTGCCTGGAGTAAGTTACACCGGGCTGGGGAGCAGTACTTC. It is translated as CAWSKLHRAGEQYF.

Concerning this clone: Other DNA sequences in the sample encode the same CDR3. The V and J genes are TRBV5-5 and TRBJ1-2; no firm D call. Trimming left V 4 bases short and J 3 bases short, with 4 bases between. This CDR3 is 11 amino acids long. Germline V lookup: CDR1 SGHKS, CDR2 YYEKEE (reference sequence). CDR3 coding DNA: TGTGCCAGCAGCCGCGACTATGGCTACACCTTC. Protein product: CASSRDYGYTF. Variable domain in full (rest from reference TRBV5-5 and TRBJ1-2): DAGVTQSPTHLIKTRGQQVTLRCSPISGHKSVSWYQQVLGQGPQFIFQYYEKEERGRGNFPDRFSARQFPNYSSELNVNALLLGDSALYLCASSRDYGYTFGSGTRLTVV.